Listed below are T cell receptor beta chains from one sample, sequenced in a study of blood T cell repertoires in COVID-19. This table comes from immunoSEQ multiplex PCR, and its TCRdb copy is limited to in-frame clones, with some not included. The data show around 260,000 clones, about 80% seen once. The sequencing input was peripheral blood. These TCRs come from a woman in her forties or fifties who had recovered from COVID-19. Both conserved end residues are part of each CDR3. A D gene is named only where the DNA matches it firmly. A row's size may be missing; if present it is once, few, many or a size class.

-	TRBD1	TRBV20-1	TRBJ1-2	TGCAGTGCTAGTGACGGGACAGGTGGCTACACCTTC	CSASDGTGGYTF
-	-	TRBV7-2	TRBJ2-1	TGTGCCAGCAGCTTACGTTTACAGGGCTCCTACAATGAGCAGTTCTTC	CASSLRLQGSYNEQFF
-	-	TRBV28	TRBJ1-2	TGTGCCAGCAGGCAGGGACTGGGTAATGGCTACACCTTC	CASRQGLGNGYTF
-	-	TRBV12-5	TRBJ1-6	TGTGCTAGTGGTCGTGGGGGGAATTCACCCCTCCACTTT	CASGRGGNSPLHF
many	-	TRBV2	TRBJ2-5	TGTGCCAGCCAAGAGGTACCCCAAGAGACCCAGTACTTC	CASQEVPQETQYF
-	-	TRBV30	TRBJ1-1	TGTGCCCGGAGACGGGACACTGAAGCTTTCTTT	CARRRDTEAFF
-	TRBD2	TRBV5-6	TRBJ2-7	TGTGCCAGCAGCTTGCTTGGCGGGAGTCGATACGAGCAGTACTTC	CASSLLGGSRYEQYF
-	-	TRBV27	TRBJ2-7	TGTGCCAGCAGCCTTATCAGTAGCGGTAGTGGATACGAGCAGTACTTC	CASSLISSGSGYEQYF
-	-	TRBV19	TRBJ2-2	TGTGCCAGTAGTGGCTTCGGGGTCTCCGGGGAGCTGTTTTTT	CASSGFGVSGELFF
once	TRBD1	TRBV4-2	TRBJ1-5	TGTGCCAGCAGCCCAGCCTACGGGACAGATAGCAATCAGCCCCAGCATTTT	CASSPAYGTDSNQPQHF
-	-	TRBV6-5	TRBJ1-1	TGTGCCAGCAGTCTCCGACAGCGCAGCGAAGCTTTCTTT	CASSLRQRSEAFF
-	TRBD1	TRBV4-2	TRBJ1-2	TGTGCCAGCAGCCAAGCGAGACAGGGACTCTATGGCTACACCTTC	CASSQARQGLYGYTF
-	-	TRBV9	TRBJ2-3	TGTGCCAGCAGCGGTAGGAGGGATACGCAGTATTTT	CASSGRRDTQYF
-	TRBD1	TRBV28	TRBJ1-6	TGTGCCAGCAGTTTAGAGGACAGGAGAGCTTCACCCCTCCACTTT	CASSLEDRRASPLHF
-	-	TRBV2	TRBJ1-5	TGTGCCAGCAATCCGGGTGGTCAGCCCCAGCATTTT	CASNPGGQPQHF
-	-	TRBV3-1/TRBV3-2	TRBJ2-1	TGTGCCAGCAGCCAAGGTCGGGAAAACCAACACTACAATGAGCAGTTCTTC	CASSQGRENQHYNEQFF
-	TRBD1	TRBV5-1	TRBJ2-4	TGCGCCAGCAGCTCGGGACAGGGTGCCAAAAACATTCAGTACTTC	CASSSGQGAKNIQYF
-	TRBD1	TRBV5-4	TRBJ2-1	TGTGCCAGCAGCTTGACAGGGGCGAATGAGCAGTTCTTC	CASSLTGANEQFF
-	TRBD2	TRBV28	TRBJ2-3	TGTGCCAGCACTAGCGGGGGGGCGGGCACAGATACGCAGTATTTT	CASTSGGAGTDTQYF
-	TRBD1	TRBV11-2	TRBJ1-1	TGTGCCAGCAGCATCCTACAGGGGGCGGGCACTGAAGCTTTCTTT	CASSILQGAGTEAFF
many	-	TRBV28	TRBJ1-2	TGTGCCAGCAGTTCAGGGGATTTTGGCTACACCTTC	CASSSGDFGYTF
-	-	TRBV6-4	TRBJ2-1	TGTGCCAGCAGTCTATATCGAGTCTCCTACAATGAGCAGTTCTTC	CASSLYRVSYNEQFF
once	TRBD1	TRBV19	TRBJ1-1	TGTGCCAGTACCGATCAGGGGGGCGCGGTGAACACTGAAGCTTTCTTT	CASTDQGGAVNTEAFF
-	TRBD1	TRBV7-9	TRBJ1-5	TGTGCCAGCAGCCGGACAGGGAGAGATCAGCCCCAGCATTTT	CASSRTGRDQPQHF
-	TRBD1	TRBV6-2/TRBV6-3	TRBJ2-3	TGTGCCAGCAGTTACCGCCGGGACAGGGTAACAGATACGCAGTATTTT	CASSYRRDRVTDTQYF
few	-	TRBV7-6	TRBJ1-3	TGTGCCAGCAGCCGTACTAATACAGGGTCTGGAAACACCATATATTTT	CASSRTNTGSGNTIYF
once	TRBD2	TRBV5-1	TRBJ2-3	TGCGCCAGCATTGCGAGCGGGAGAGGCACAGATACGCAGTATTTT	CASIASGRGTDTQYF
-	-	TRBV27	TRBJ1-3	TGTGCCAGCAGTTTACAGGGGTCTGGAAACACCATATATTTT	CASSLQGSGNTIYF
-	TRBD1	TRBV4-1	TRBJ1-2	TGCGCCAGCAGCCAAGCAAGGGGGCGAATTCGGGATGGCTACACCTTC	CASSQARGRIRDGYTF
once	-	TRBV9	TRBJ1-6	TGTGCCAGCAGCGTAGACAGCTCCTATAATTCACCCCTCCACTTT	CASSVDSSYNSPLHF
-	TRBD1	TRBV4-3	TRBJ1-1	TGCGCCAGCAGCCAATCATCGGACAGGGAGGGCACTGAAGCTTTCTTT	CASSQSSDREGTEAFF
-	TRBD2	TRBV27	TRBJ2-2	TGTGCCAGCAGTTTTAGGGGACTAGCGGGAGGAAGGAACACCGGGGAGCTGTTTTTT	CASSFRGLAGGRNTGELFF
-	-	TRBV9	TRBJ2-3	TGTGCCAGCAGCGTAAGGGGCAGGGGCACAGATACGCAGTATTTT	CASSVRGRGTDTQYF
-	-	TRBV19	TRBJ2-6	TGTGCCAGTAGTTCCGGGGTTACTGGGGCCAACGTCCTGACTTTC	CASSSGVTGANVLTF
-	-	TRBV27	TRBJ1-1	TGTGCCAGCAGTTCGGCGGTGGGAGCTTTCTTT	CASSSAVGAFF
few	TRBD1	TRBV28	TRBJ2-7	TGTGCCAGCAGTTTGGGACAGCCCCCCTACGAGCAGTACTTC	CASSLGQPPYEQYF
-	TRBD2	TRBV27	TRBJ2-1	TGTGCCAGCAGTTTATCGATAGCGACTAGCGGGAACGGTGAGCAGTTCTTC	CASSLSIATSGNGEQFF
-	-	TRBV4-2	TRBJ2-5	TGTGCCAGCAGCCAAGAAGGGCAGGGTCAAGAGACCCAGTACTTC	CASSQEGQGQETQYF
-	-	TRBV19	TRBJ2-1	TGTGCCAGTACCCCGCGGGGCCCTCTGGATGAGCAGTTCTTC	CASTPRGPLDEQFF
-	-	TRBV7-9	TRBJ2-7	TGTGCCAGCGGAAGGAGGAGCTCCTACGAGCAGTACTTC	CASGRRSSYEQYF
-	-	TRBV9	TRBJ2-1	TGTGCCAGCAGCGTAGGTGGGGGCTTTTACAATGAGCAGTTCTTC	CASSVGGGFYNEQFF
-	-	TRBV9	TRBJ1-2	TGTGCCAGCAGCGCCCCAGGGTATGGCTACACCTTC	CASSAPGYGYTF
-	TRBD2	TRBV7-2	TRBJ2-1	TGTGCCAGCAGTCGGGACTACGGCAATGAGCAGTTCTTC	CASSRDYGNEQFF
-	-	TRBV7-9	TRBJ1-2	TGTGCCAGCAGCTTAGCTAATTCCGACTCTCGTGGCTACACCTTC	CASSLANSDSRGYTF
-	TRBD2	TRBV6-6	TRBJ2-3	TGTGCCAGCAGCCCACTAGCGGGGGGGCGAGATACGCAGTATTTT	CASSPLAGGRDTQYF